The 27 T cell receptor beta chains listed next were all sequenced from one sample in a study of T cell responses to AZD1222 COVID-19 vaccine. Using immunoSEQ multiplex PCR, the repertoire was profiled, and TCRdb retains in-frame clones only, with some absent. The sample holds 100,000 to 120,000 clones, about 85% seen once. The source was peripheral blood, collected on day 0 of AZD1222 vaccination. Receptors were obtained from an adult in good health.

This chain links TRBV29-1 with TRBJ2-1; TRBD1 aligns across 8 bases. V shed 4 bases, J shed 8 bases, and the junction held 10 bases outside the gene matches. Germline-derived CDR1 and CDR2 are SQVTM and ANQGSEA. The CDR3 sequence is 14 residues long. CDR3 sequence reads: CSVGRQGPMDEQFF. CDR3 nucleotide sequence: TGCAGCGTTGGCCGACAGGGGCCAATGGATGAGCAGTTCTTC.

The chain combines TRBV15 with TRBJ1-3, with D tentatively TRBD1 (6 bases). Germline CDR1 reads LNHNV; CDR2 reads YYDKDF (reference sequence). V lost 0 bases to trimming and J lost 4 bases, with 13 bases between them. The CDR3 is made up of 16 amino acids. CDR3 coding DNA: TGTGCCACCAGCAGAGATCGGGGGGCGCACGGAAACACCATATATTTT. Its translation: CATSRDRGAHGNTIYF.

This rearrangement joins TRBV7-8 to TRBJ1-1; no clear D gene. Germline assignment: CDR1 SGHVS and CDR2 FQNEAQ. CDR3 size: 15 residues. V lost 1 base and J lost 1, with 10 bases in between. CDR3 DNA sequence: TGTGCCAGCAGCTTAGTACTAGCGCGGAACACTGAAGCTTTCTTT. This translates into CASSLVLARNTEAFF.

This clone occurred a few times. V gene TRBV4-3 combines with J gene TRBJ1-5; TRBD1 matches 7 bases. J gave up 7 bases and V 0 bases, and 6 bases lay outside the gene matches. Germline CDR1 LGHNA, CDR2 YSLEER. The CDR3 totals 15 residues. CDR3 DNA sequence: TGCGCCAGCAGCCAAGATGGAGACAGGGAGCAGCCCCAGCATTTT. Translated: CASSQDGDREQPQHF.

The rearrangement joins TRBV7-9 to TRBJ1-3, with unresolved D. This CDR3 is 19 amino acids long. The V gene lost 2 bases and the J gene lost 0 bases, with 20 bases spanning the gap. Germline-derived CDR1 and CDR2 are SEHNR and FQNEAQ (reference sequence). The CDR3 sequence is CASSLPMAKGVSSGNTIYF. CDR3 DNA sequence: TGTGCCAGCAGCTTACCAATGGCCAAGGGAGTGAGCTCTGGAAACACCATATATTTT.

The gene calls are TRBV25-1 and TRBJ1-2, with D perhaps TRBD1 (5 bases). The germline gives CDR1 MGHDK, CDR2 SYGVNS. The CDR3 totals 14 residues. Trimming removed 2 bases from V and 8 bases from J, with 15 bases in between. The CDR3: CASSEVPGEGGYTF. CDR3 DNA sequence: TGTGCCAGCAGTGAAGTTCCGGGGGAAGGCGGCTACACCTTC.

This clone was seen once. This chain uses TRBV19 with TRBJ2-2; maybe TRBD1 (5 bases). V was trimmed by 4 bases and J by 7 bases, leaving 13 bases between them. The CDR3 has 14 residues. CDR1 is LNHDA, CDR2 SQIVND, per germline (reference sequence). The CDR3 DNA is TGTGCCAGTAGTAGTGGGGCAGGCGTCGGGGAGCTGTTTTTT. Protein product: CASSSGAGVGELFF.

Here the CDR3 reads CASSLSPGESNEKLFF. DNA for the CDR3: TGTGCCAGCAGTTTATCCCCCGGGGAGAGTAATGAAAAACTGTTTTTT. The V call is TRBV27, the J call TRBJ1-4; no firm D call. This CDR3 comprises 16 residues. The ends were cut back, 0 bases at V and 4 bases at J, with 12 bases in the middle. Germline CDR1 and CDR2: MNHEY and SMNVEV (reference sequence).

The chain is built from TRBV11-1 and TRBJ2-1; unclear D gene. Germline assignment: CDR1 SGHAT and CDR2 FQDESV (reference sequence). The CDR3 is made up of 15 amino acids. Trimming removed 5 bases at V and 2 bases at J, with 13 bases between. In DNA form, the CDR3 reads TGTGCCAGCAGCCCCATGGGCGGACCCTACAATGAGCAGTTCTTC. It translates to CASSPMGGPYNEQFF.

This clone was observed a few times. This chain uses TRBV7-3 with TRBJ1-6; 7 bases map to TRBD1. The V and J ends lost 5 bases and 5 bases, in that order; junction bases with no gene match: 3. The CDR3 loop spans 14 amino acids. The germline CDR1 and CDR2 sequences are SGHTA and FQGTGA. Here the CDR3 reads CASSPGGNNSPLHF. DNA of the CDR3: TGTGCCAGCAGCCCAGGGGGAAATAATTCACCCCTCCACTTT. The full variable domain, completed using reference TRBV7-3 and TRBJ1-6, is GAGVSQTPSNKVTEKGKYVELRCDPISGHTALYWYRQSLGQGPEFLIYFQGTGAADDSGLPNDRFFAVRPEGSVSTLKIQRTERGDSAVYLCASSPGGNNSPLHFGNGTRLTVT.

The chain links TRBV6-1 to TRBJ1-6; 9 positions agree with TRBD1. Looked up from germline, CDR1 is MNHNS and CDR2 is SASEGT. The length of the CDR3 is 18 residues. The junction had 9 bases not matched to a gene; V was cut back by 1 base and J by 5 bases. CDR3 sequence: CASSEVKTGGVDNSPLHF. CDR3 nucleotide sequence: TGTGCCAGCAGTGAAGTTAAAACAGGGGGCGTCGATAATTCACCCCTCCACTTT.

The chain carries TRBV28 and TRBJ1-6, with D unclear. V shed 6 bases and J shed 6 bases, with 9 bases lying between them. This CDR3 spans 13 amino acids. CDR1 and CDR2 (germline): MDHEN, SYDVKM. DNA for the CDR3: TGTGCCAGCAGGCGCGACGGTAATTCACCCCTCCACTTT. Its translation is CASRRDGNSPLHF.

This clone has only one observation. The chain combines TRBV7-2 with TRBJ1-4; 9 nucleotides line up with TRBD1. Germline V gives CDR1 SGHTA, CDR2 FQGNSA. V dropped 5 bases and J dropped 3; count of bases not matched to a gene: 7. The CDR3 covers 16 residues. The CDR3 DNA sequence: TGTGCCAGCAGCGGCCGACAGGGGGGCGCTAATGAAAAACTGTTTTTT. Residues: CASSGRQGGANEKLFF.

The V and J genes are TRBV19 and TRBJ2-2; D is tentatively TRBD1 or TRBD2 (6 bases each). V lost 5 bases and J 4 bases, leaving 14 bases between the germline ends. Per the germline V gene, CDR1 is LNHDA and CDR2 is SQIVND (reference sequence). The length of the CDR3 is 15 residues. CDR3 nucleotides: TGTGCCAGTAGTTCTTGGGGGGCCCTCACCGGGGAGCTGTTTTTT. Residues: CASSSWGALTGELFF.

CDR3 coding DNA: TGTGCCAGCAGTGGAGGGGTTGGCTACACCTTC. Protein: CASSGGVGYTF. The chain carries TRBV5-6 and TRBJ1-2; D may be TRBD1 (5 bases). Germline-derived CDR1 and CDR2 are SGHDT and YYEEEE. The CDR3 totals 11 residues. V was clipped by 5 bases and J by 7 bases, with 9 bases between them.

This sequence joins TRBV6-5 and TRBJ1-2, with D unresolved. The length of the CDR3 is 13 residues. Trimming shortened V by 8 bases and J by 1 base, and 11 bases separated the two germline ends. Germline-derived CDR1 and CDR2 are MNHEY and SVGAGI. CDR3 loop: CASHVGSNYGYTF. The CDR3 coding sequence is TGTGCCAGCCATGTGGGCAGTAACTATGGCTACACCTTC.

This clone was counted once. The V and J genes are TRBV3-1 (or the pseudogene TRBV3-2) and TRBJ1-1; D gene unclear. Trimming stripped 2 bases from V and 1 base from J, with 8 bases between. Germline values: CDR1 LGHDT, CDR2 YNNKEL (reference sequence). The CDR3 is made up of 14 amino acids. CDR3 DNA: TGTGCCAGCAGCCAATCCGAGAGGAACACTGAAGCTTTCTTT. Protein product: CASSQSERNTEAFF.

This sequence joins TRBV2 and TRBJ1-1; tentatively, D is TRBD1 (6 bases). Trimming took off 4 bases at V and 4 bases at J, with 13 bases between the two ends. CDR1 and CDR2 (germline): SNHLY, FYNNEI. The CDR3 covers 14 residues. The chain's CDR3 is CASSGLAGVTEAFF. CDR3 sequence (DNA): TGTGCCAGCAGTGGTTTGGCAGGGGTCACTGAAGCTTTCTTT. The entire variable domain, with the rest obtained from reference TRBV2 and TRBJ1-1, is as follows: EPEVTQTPSHQVTQMGQEVILRCVPISNHLYFYWYRQILGQKVEFLVSFYNNEISEKSEIFDDQFSVERPDGSNFTLKIRSTKLEDSAMYFCASSGLAGVTEAFFGQGTRLTVV.

V and J are TRBV20-1 and TRBJ2-7; D call uncertain. There are 11 residues in the CDR3. Trimming pared 6 bases from V and 6 bases from J, leaving 12 bases between. Germline V lookup: CDR1 DFQATT, CDR2 SNEGSKA (reference sequence). CDR3 bases: TGCAGTGCGCCTTTCGGTCTCGAGCAGTACTTC. Translating gives CSAPFGLEQYF.

The chain has TRBV24-1 and TRBJ2-5; the D is unclear. Trimming removed 5 bases at V and 0 bases at J, with 6 bases between. Germline loops: CDR1 KGHDR, CDR2 SFDVKD. This CDR3 spans 13 amino acids. CDR3 protein: CATSGQHQETQYF. CDR3 coding DNA: TGTGCCACCAGTGGCCAACACCAAGAGACCCAGTACTTC.

A remark on this clone: A read error may produce the germline difference seen at one junction end. The chain employs TRBV29-1 and TRBJ2-7; D uncertain. CDR3 length: 13 residues. The germline CDR1 and CDR2 sequences are SQVTM and ANQGSEA. The CDR3 sequence is CSVQNQDRPAPNF. The CDR3 region has the DNA TGCAGCGTTCAAAACCAGGACCGACCGGCCCCGAACTTC.

Regarding this clone: The same CDR3 arises from other DNA sequences in this sample as well. The chain has TRBV3-1 (or the pseudogene TRBV3-2) and TRBJ1-6; D may be TRBD1 (6 bases). The CDR3 is 14 residues long. In germline, CDR1 is LGHDT, CDR2 YNNKEL (reference sequence). The V end lost 1 base, the J end lost 10 bases, and 11 bases lay between the germline ends. The DNA for the CDR3 is TGTGCCAGCAGCCAAGGGACAGTGAACTCACCCCTCCACTTT. Translated: CASSQGTVNSPLHF.

CDR3 coding DNA: TGCGCCAGCAGCTTGGACCGCGGTAGCTCCTACAATGAGCAGTTCTTC. Residues: CASSLDRGSSYNEQFF. This chain links TRBV5-1 with TRBJ2-1; unclear D gene. The V gene's germline CDR1 is SGHRS and CDR2 YFSETQ. V lost 0 bases, J lost 0 bases, and 10 bases lay in between. This CDR3 contains 16 residues.

The rearrangement joins TRBV24-1 to TRBJ2-2; TRBD2 matches 10 bases. The CDR3 is 18 residues long. CDR1 and CDR2 from the germline V gene are KGHDR and SFDVKD. V lost 3 bases to trimming and J lost 5 bases; unmatched junction nucleotides: 11. As DNA, the CDR3 is TGTGCCACCAGTGATCTCTCGAGCGGGGGGGCACGGACCGGGGAGCTGTTTTTT. Translated, it gives CATSDLSSGGARTGELFF.

The chain carries TRBV7-2 and TRBJ1-1; tentatively, D is TRBD1 (5 bases). Looked up from germline, CDR1 is SGHTA and CDR2 is FQGNSA. This CDR3 has 13 amino acids. Trimming left V 6 bases short and J 0 bases short, with 8 bases between. CDR3 loop: CASSYRLNTEAFF. CDR3 bases: TGTGCCAGCAGTTACAGGTTGAACACTGAAGCTTTCTTT.

V gene TRBV6-1 combines with J gene TRBJ2-1, with D perhaps TRBD2 (6 bases). Germline assignment: CDR1 MNHNS and CDR2 SASEGT. Between the trimmed V and J ends, which lost 3 bases and 6 bases, there was a span of 18 bases. The CDR3 length is 16 residues. CDR3 in amino acids: CASSEWRAGSSNEQFF. The CDR3 DNA reads TGTGCCAGCAGTGAGTGGAGGGCGGGATCGTCCAATGAGCAGTTCTTC.

V and J are TRBV29-1 and TRBJ1-2; D is undetermined. The germline gives CDR1 SQVTM, CDR2 ANQGSEA. This CDR3 is built from 12 residues. V lost 3 bases to trimming and J lost 6 bases, with 11 bases between them. The CDR3: CSVEGTLNGYTF. CDR3 DNA: TGCAGCGTTGAGGGAACGCTAAATGGCTACACCTTC.